This TCR beta chain was retrieved from a study of naive and memory T cell subsets. General study results and limits: A clonotype means one alpha or beta sequence, not an alpha/beta pair. Diversity fell and Gini index rose from naive through CM, EM, EMRA. A few larger clonotypes appeared in naive repertoires, especially CD8, possibly memory cells re-expressing CD45RA. TCR counts from RNA may reflect activation-linked expression changes.

A word on this clonotype: What it recognizes is unknown.

The beta constant-region primer was an equimolar mix of two oligonucleotides covering TRBC1 and TRBC2. Ligated cDNA was amplified by four rounds of PCR with nested alpha and beta constant-region primers and SP2. The cDNA 3' end received a ligated single-stranded oligonucleotide carrying the SP2 primer and a 12-nucleotide UMI. TCRdb passed the UMI-ligation and nested PCR reads through MiXCR, listing each CDR3 protein once. The sample holds roughly 99,000 distinct CDR3 sequences, approximately 11% seen once. With 0 bases removed from V and 8 bases from J, the gap between germline ends came to 8 bases. Germline V lookup: CDR1 SGHDN, CDR2 FVKESK. CDR3 length: 13 residues.

This TCR was recovered from a human donor in good health. Sequenced sample: naive CD4+ T cells from blood. The genes are TRBV14 and TRBJ2-1, with D unclear. The CDR3 loop is CASSQDWRDEQFF. The DNA of the CDR3 is TGTGCCAGCAGCCAAGATTGGCGCGATGAGCAGTTCTTC.